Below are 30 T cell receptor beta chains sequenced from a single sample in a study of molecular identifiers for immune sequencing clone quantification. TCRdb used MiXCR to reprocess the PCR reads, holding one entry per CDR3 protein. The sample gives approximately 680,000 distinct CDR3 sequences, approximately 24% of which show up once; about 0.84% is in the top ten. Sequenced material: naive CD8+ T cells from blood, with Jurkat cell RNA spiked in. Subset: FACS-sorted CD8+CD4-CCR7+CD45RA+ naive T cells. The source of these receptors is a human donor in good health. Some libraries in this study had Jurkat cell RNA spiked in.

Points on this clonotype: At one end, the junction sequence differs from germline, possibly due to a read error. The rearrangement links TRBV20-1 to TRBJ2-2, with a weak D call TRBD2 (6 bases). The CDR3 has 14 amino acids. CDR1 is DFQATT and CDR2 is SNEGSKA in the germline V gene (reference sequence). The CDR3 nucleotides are TGCAGTGCTAGCATGGGACTGAACATCGGGGAGCTGTTTTTT. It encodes CSASMGLNIGELFF.

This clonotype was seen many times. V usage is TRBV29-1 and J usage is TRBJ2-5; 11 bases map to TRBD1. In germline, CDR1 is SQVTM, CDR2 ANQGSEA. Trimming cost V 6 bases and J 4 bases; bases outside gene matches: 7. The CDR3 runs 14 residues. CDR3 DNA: TGCAGCGTGGAAAGGACAGGGGGCGTAGAGACCCAGTACTTC. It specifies CSVERTGGVETQYF.

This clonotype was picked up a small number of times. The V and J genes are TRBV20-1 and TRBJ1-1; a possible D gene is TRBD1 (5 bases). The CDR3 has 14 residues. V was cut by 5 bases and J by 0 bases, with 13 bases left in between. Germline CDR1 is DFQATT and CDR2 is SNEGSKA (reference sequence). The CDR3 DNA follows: TGCAGTGCTGGGCCAGGGCTGTTGAACACTGAAGCTTTCTTT. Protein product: CSAGPGLLNTEAFF.

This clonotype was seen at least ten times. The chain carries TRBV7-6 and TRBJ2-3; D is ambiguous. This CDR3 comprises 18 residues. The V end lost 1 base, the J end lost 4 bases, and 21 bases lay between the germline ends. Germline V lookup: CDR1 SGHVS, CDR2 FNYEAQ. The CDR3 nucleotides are TGTGCCAGCAGCTTAGAAACTGCGGACCCACGGATGGCAGATACGCAGTATTTT. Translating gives CASSLETADPRMADTQYF.

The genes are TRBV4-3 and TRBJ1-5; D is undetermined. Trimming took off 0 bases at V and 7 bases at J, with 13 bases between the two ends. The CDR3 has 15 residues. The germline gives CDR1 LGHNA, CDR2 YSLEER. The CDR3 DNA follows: TGCGCCAGCAGCCAAGATACCGGGGTCACGCAGCCCCAGCATTTT. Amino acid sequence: CASSQDTGVTQPQHF.

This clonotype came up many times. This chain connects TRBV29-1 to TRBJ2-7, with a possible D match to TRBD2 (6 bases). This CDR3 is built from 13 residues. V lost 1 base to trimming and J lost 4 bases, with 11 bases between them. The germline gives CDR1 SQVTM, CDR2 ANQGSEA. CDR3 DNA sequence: TGCAGCGTTGAAGGCGGGGAAGGGTACGAGCAGTACTTC. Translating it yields CSVEGGEGYEQYF.

CDR3 coding DNA: TGCGCCAGCAGCCAAGATTGGGGACAGCCCCAAGAGACCCAGTACTTC. It translates to CASSQDWGQPQETQYF. The chain employs TRBV4-3 and TRBJ2-5; 7 bases map to TRBD1. The germline V gene has CDR1 LGHNA and CDR2 YSLEER. This CDR3 region has 16 residues. The trim removed 0 bases at V and 1 base at J, leaving 5 bases unmatched.

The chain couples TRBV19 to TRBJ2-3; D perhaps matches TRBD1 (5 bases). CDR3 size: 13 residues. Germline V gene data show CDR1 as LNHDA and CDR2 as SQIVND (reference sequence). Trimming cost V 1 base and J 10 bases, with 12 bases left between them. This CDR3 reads CASSIVPPQAQYF. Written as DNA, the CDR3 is TGTGCCAGTAGTATAGTCCCCCCACAGGCGCAGTATTTT.

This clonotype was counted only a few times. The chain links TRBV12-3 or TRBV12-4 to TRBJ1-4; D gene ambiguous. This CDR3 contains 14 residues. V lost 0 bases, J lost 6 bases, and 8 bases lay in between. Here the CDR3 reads CASSLAGLDEKLFF. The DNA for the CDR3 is TGTGCCAGCAGTTTAGCAGGGTTGGATGAAAAACTGTTTTTT.

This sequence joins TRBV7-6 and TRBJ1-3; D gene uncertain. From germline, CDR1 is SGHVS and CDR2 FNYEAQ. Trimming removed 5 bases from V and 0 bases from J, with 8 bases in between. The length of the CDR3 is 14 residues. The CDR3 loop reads CASSRELSGNTIYF. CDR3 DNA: TGTGCCAGCAGCCGCGAACTCTCTGGAAACACCATATATTTT.

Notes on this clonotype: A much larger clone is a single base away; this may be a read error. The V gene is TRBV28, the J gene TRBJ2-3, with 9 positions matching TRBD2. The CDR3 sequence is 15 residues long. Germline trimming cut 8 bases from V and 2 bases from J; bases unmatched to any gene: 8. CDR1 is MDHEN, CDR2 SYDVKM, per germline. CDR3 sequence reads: CASGYGTSSTDTQYF. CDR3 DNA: TGTGCCAGCGGTTATGGGACTAGCTCCACAGATACGCAGTATTTT.

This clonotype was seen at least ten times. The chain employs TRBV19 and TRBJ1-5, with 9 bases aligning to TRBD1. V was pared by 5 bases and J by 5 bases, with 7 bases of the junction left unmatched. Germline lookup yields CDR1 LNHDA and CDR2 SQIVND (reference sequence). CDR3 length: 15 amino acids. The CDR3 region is CASSPTDRGHQPQHF. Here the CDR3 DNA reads TGTGCCAGTAGTCCGACGGACAGGGGCCATCAGCCCCAGCATTTT.

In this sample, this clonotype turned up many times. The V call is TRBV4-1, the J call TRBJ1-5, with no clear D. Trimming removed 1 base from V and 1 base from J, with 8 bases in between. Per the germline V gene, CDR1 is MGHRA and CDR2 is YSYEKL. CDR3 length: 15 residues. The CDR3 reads CASSQGLGSNQPQHF. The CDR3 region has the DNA TGCGCCAGCAGCCAAGGGTTGGGGAGCAATCAGCCCCAGCATTTT.

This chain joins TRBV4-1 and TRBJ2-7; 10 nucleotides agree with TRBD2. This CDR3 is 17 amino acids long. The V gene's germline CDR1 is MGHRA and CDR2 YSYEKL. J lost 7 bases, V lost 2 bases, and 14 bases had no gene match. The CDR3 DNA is TGCGCCAGCAGCCAACGGTTTAGCGGGAGGCCCGACGAGGAGCAGTACTTC. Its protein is CASSQRFSGRPDEEQYF.

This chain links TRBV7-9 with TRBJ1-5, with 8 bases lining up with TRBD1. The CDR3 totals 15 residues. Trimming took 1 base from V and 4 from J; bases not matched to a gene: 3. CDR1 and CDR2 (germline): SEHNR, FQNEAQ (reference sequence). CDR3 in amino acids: CASSLGQGMNQPQHF. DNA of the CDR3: TGTGCCAGCAGCTTAGGACAGGGGATGAATCAGCCCCAGCATTTT.

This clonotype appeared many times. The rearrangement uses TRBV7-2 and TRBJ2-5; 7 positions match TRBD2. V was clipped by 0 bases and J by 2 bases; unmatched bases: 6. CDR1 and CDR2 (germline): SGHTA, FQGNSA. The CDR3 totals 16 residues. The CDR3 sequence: CASSLARLATQETQYF. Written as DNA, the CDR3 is TGTGCCAGCAGCTTAGCTCGACTAGCCACTCAAGAGACCCAGTACTTC.

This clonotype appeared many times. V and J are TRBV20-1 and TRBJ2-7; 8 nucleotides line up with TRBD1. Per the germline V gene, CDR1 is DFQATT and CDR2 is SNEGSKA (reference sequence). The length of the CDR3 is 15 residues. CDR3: CSAPGASDRVYEQYF. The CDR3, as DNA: TGCAGCGCTCCGGGGGCTTCGGACAGGGTGTACGAGCAGTACTTC.

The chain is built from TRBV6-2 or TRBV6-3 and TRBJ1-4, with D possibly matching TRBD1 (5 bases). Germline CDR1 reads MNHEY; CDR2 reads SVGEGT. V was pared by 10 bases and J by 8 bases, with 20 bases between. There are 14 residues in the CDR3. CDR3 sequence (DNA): TGTGCCACCAATGCCCGGGCAGGGAGAGAAAAACTGTTTTTT. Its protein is CATNARAGREKLFF.

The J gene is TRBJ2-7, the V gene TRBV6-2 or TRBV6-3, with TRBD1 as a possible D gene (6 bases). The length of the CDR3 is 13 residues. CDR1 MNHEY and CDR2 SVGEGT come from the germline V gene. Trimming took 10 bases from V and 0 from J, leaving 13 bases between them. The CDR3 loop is CAISRGFSYEQYF. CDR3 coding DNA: TGTGCCATCAGCAGGGGATTCTCCTACGAGCAGTACTTC.

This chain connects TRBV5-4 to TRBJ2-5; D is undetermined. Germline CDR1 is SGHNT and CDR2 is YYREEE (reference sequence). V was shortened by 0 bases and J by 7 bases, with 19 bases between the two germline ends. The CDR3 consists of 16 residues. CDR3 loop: CASSLADEDAAWTQYF. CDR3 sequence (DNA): TGTGCCAGCAGCTTGGCAGACGAGGACGCAGCATGGACCCAGTACTTC.

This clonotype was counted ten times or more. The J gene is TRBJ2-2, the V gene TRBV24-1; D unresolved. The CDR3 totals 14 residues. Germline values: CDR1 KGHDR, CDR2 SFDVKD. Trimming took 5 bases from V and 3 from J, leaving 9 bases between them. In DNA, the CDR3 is TGTGCCACCAGTGGCCTTGGAGACACCGGGGAGCTGTTTTTT. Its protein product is CATSGLGDTGELFF.

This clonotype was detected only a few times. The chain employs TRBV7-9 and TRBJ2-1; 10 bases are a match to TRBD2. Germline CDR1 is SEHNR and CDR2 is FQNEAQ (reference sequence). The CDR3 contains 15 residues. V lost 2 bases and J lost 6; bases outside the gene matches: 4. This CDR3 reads CASSLLLAGINEQFF. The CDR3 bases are TGTGCCAGCAGCTTACTACTAGCGGGGATCAATGAGCAGTTCTTC.

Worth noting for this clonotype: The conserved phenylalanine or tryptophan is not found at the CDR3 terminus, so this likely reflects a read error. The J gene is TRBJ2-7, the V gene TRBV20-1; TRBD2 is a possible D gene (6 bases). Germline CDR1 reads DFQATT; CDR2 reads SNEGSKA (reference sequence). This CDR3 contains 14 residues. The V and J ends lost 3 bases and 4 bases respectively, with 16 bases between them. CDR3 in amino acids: CSARDYPETYEQYS. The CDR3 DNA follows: TGCAGTGCTAGGGACTACCCTGAGACTTACGAGCAGTACTCC.

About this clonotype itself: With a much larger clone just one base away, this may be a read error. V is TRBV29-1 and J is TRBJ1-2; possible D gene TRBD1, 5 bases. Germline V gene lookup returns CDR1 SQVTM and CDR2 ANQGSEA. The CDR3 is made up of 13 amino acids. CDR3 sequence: CSAWEGENCGYTF. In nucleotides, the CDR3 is TGCAGCGCTTGGGAAGGGGAGAACTGTGGCTACACCTTC. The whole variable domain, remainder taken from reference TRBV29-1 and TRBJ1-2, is SAVISQKPSRDICQRGTSLTIQCQVDSQVTMMFWYRQQPGQSLTLIATANQGSEATYESGFVIDKFPISRPNLTFSTLTVSNMSPEDSSIYLCSAWEGENCGYTFGSGTRLTVV.

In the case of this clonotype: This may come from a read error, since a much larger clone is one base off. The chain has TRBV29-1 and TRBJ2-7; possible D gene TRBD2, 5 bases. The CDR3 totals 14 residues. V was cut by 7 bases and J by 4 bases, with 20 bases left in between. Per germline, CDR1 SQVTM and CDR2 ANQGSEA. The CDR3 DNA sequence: TGCAGCGCCTCCGAGGGCAGCTCCCCTTACGAGCAGTACTTC. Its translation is CSASEGSSPYEQYF.

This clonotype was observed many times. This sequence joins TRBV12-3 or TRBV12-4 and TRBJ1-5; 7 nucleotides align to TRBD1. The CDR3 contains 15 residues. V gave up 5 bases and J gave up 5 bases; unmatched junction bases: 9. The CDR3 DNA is TGTGCCAGCAGTACCGGGACAGCCGCTTATCAGCCCCAGCATTTT. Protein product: CASSTGTAAYQPQHF.

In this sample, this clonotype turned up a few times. The CDR3 nucleotides are TGTGCCAGCAGGCGGACTGTGAGTTCCGGGGAGCTGTTTTTT. It specifies CASRRTVSSGELFF. V is TRBV6-2 or TRBV6-3 and J is TRBJ2-2; D perhaps matches TRBD2 (5 bases). Trimming cost V 6 bases and J 6 bases, with 14 bases left between them. Germline CDR1 is MNHEY and CDR2 is SVGEGT. This CDR3 spans 14 amino acids.

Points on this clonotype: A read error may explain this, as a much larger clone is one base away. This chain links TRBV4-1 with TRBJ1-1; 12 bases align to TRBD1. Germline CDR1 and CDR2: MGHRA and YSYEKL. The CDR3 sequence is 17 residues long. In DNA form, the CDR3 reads TGCGCCGGCAGCCAACCGGGACAGGGGGCTTTTGGCACTGAAGCTTTCTTT. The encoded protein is CAGSQPGQGAFGTEAFF.

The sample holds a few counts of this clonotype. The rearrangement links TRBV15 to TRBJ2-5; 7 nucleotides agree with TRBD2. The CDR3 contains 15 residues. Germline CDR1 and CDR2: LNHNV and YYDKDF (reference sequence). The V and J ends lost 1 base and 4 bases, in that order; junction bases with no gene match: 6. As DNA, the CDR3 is TGTGCCACCAGCAGAGTGTCTGGCGGGAGAGAGACCCAGTACTTC. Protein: CATSRVSGGRETQYF.

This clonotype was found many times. The CDR3 sequence is CASSWGQGAYEQYF. CDR3 nucleotide sequence: TGTGCCAGCAGCTGGGGACAGGGAGCCTACGAGCAGTACTTC. This rearrangement joins TRBV6-5 to TRBJ2-7; 9 nucleotides match TRBD1. V shed 6 bases and J 2 bases; nucleotides not matched to a gene: 5. There are 14 residues in the CDR3. Per germline, CDR1 MNHEY and CDR2 SVGAGI.